The 22 T cell receptor beta chains reported below all come from one sample, sequenced in a study of blood T cell repertoires in COVID-19. Sequencing used immunoSEQ multiplex PCR; TCRdb keeps in-frame clones, though not all of them. Of about 76,000 clones in the sample, 80% to 90% are singletons; the top ten hold 15% to 20%. The sequencing input was peripheral blood. These receptors all stem from an older woman with acute or convalescent COVID-19.

This clone was seen more than once but under ten times. CDR3 DNA sequence: TGTGCCAGCAGCATAGTTGGGACAGACAATTCACCCCTCCACTTT. Residues: CASSIVGTDNSPLHF. The chain carries TRBV7-8 and TRBJ1-6, with 7 nucleotides matching TRBD1. Germline V gene data show CDR1 as SGHVS and CDR2 as FQNEAQ. Germline trimming cut 5 bases from V and 7 bases from J; bases unmatched to any gene: 8. The CDR3 loop spans 15 amino acids.

The chain recombines TRBV27 with TRBJ2-7; the D gene is possibly TRBD1 (5 bases). CDR1 and CDR2 (germline): MNHEY, SMNVEV (reference sequence). V dropped 6 bases and J dropped 5 bases, with 17 bases sitting between them. The CDR3 totals 14 residues. The CDR3 DNA reads TGTGCCAGCAGGCCTGGCTGGTTAGGGGACGAGCAGTACGTC. It yields the protein CASRPGWLGDEQYV.

In nucleotides, the CDR3 is TGCGCCAGCAGCTTTACGTCGGGAAAGAACACTGAAGCTTTCTTT. It yields the protein CASSFTSGKNTEAFF. The rearrangement links TRBV5-1 to TRBJ1-1, with D unclear. Germline-derived CDR1 and CDR2 are SGHRS and YFSETQ. The CDR3 sequence is 15 residues long. V shed 2 bases and J shed 1 base, with 12 bases lying between them.

The V call is TRBV2, the J call TRBJ1-5; 7 bases line up with TRBD1. The germline V gene has CDR1 SNHLY and CDR2 FYNNEI. V dropped 2 bases and J dropped 3; count of bases not matched to a gene: 7. CDR3 size: 16 residues. CDR3 sequence: CASSEFSGQLNQPQHF. The CDR3 DNA reads as TGTGCCAGCAGTGAATTCTCGGGACAGCTCAATCAGCCCCAGCATTTT. Using reference TRBV2 and TRBJ1-5 for the parts outside the CDR3, the full variable domain is EPEVTQTPSHQVTQMGQEVILRCVPISNHLYFYWYRQILGQKVEFLVSFYNNEISEKSEIFDDQFSVERPDGSNFTLKIRSTKLEDSAMYFCASSEFSGQLNQPQHFGDGTRLSIL.

The chain combines TRBV5-1 with TRBJ1-6, with D perhaps TRBD1 (5 bases). The CDR3 has 15 residues. Germline CDR1 is SGHRS and CDR2 is YFSETQ. With 0 bases removed from V and 7 bases from J, the gap between germline ends came to 11 bases. This CDR3 reads CASSLVGLTNSPLHF. The CDR3 DNA reads TGCGCCAGCAGCTTGGTGGGACTGACAAATTCACCCCTCCACTTT.

The V call is TRBV5-8, the J call TRBJ2-2, with a weak D call TRBD1 (5 bases). V shed 4 bases and J shed 0 bases, with 25 bases lying between them. Looked up from germline, CDR1 is SGHTS and CDR2 is YDEGEE. The CDR3 contains 20 residues. CDR3 coding DNA: TGTGCCAGCAGCCGCCAAATTACTACAGGATATTATTCGAACACCGGGGAGCTGTTTTTT. Protein sequence: CASSRQITTGYYSNTGELFF.

This clone appeared a single time. The chain uses TRBV28 and TRBJ1-6; D unclear. This CDR3 has 13 residues. CDR1 and CDR2 from the germline V gene are MDHEN and SYDVKM. The V end was cut by 6 bases, the J end by 9 bases, with 12 bases between. The CDR3, as DNA: TGTGCCAGCAGGGGGAGTTTAGGTTCACCCCTCCACTTT. Amino acids: CASRGSLGSPLHF.

This chain joins TRBV30 and TRBJ2-7, with a possible D match to TRBD1 (6 bases). Germline V gene sequence: CDR1 GTSNPN, CDR2 SVGIG (reference sequence). The length of the CDR3 is 11 residues. V lost 1 base and J 6 bases, leaving 7 bases between the germline ends. CDR3 bases: TGTGCCTGGAGTGAAGGGGGCGAGCAGTACTTC. Translated, it gives CAWSEGGEQYF.

This clone has a count of ten or more. The chain combines TRBV7-6 with TRBJ2-1; 9 bases are a match to TRBD2. Germline assignment: CDR1 SGHVS and CDR2 FNYEAQ. V gave up 1 base and J gave up 6 bases; unmatched junction bases: 1. The CDR3 has 14 amino acids. The CDR3 sequence is CASSLGGGANEQFF. CDR3 coding DNA: TGTGCCAGCAGCTTAGGCGGGGGGGCCAATGAGCAGTTCTTC.

This clone was found once. The rearrangement joins TRBV4-1 to TRBJ1-5; 9 nucleotides align to TRBD1. CDR1 and CDR2 (germline): MGHRA, YSYEKL. V trimming: 0 bases; J trimming: 6 bases; junction bases outside the gene matches: 3. The CDR3 spans 15 residues. The CDR3 DNA sequence: TGCGCCAGCAGCCAAGATTGGGGACAGGGTCAGCCCCAGCATTTT. It is translated as CASSQDWGQGQPQHF.

The DNA for the CDR3 is TGTGCCAGCAGGGGACAGGGGTTGGGTGAAGCTTTCTTT. It yields the protein CASRGQGLGEAFF. The V and J genes are TRBV6-5 and TRBJ1-1; 10 nucleotides align to TRBD1. The J segment lost 7 bases and the V segment lost 6 bases, leaving 5 bases of the junction unmatched. The CDR3 is 13 residues long. Germline V lookup: CDR1 MNHEY, CDR2 SVGAGI.

This sequence joins TRBV6-6 and TRBJ2-3; D is ambiguous. The ends were cut back, 2 bases at V and 1 base at J, with 7 bases in the middle. The CDR3 has 14 amino acids. Germline assignment: CDR1 MNHNY and CDR2 SVGAGI (reference sequence). The CDR3 coding sequence is TGTGCCAGCAGTTACCTGGCAGGCACAGATACGCAGTATTTT. Protein: CASSYLAGTDTQYF.

The genes are TRBV3-1 (or the pseudogene TRBV3-2) and TRBJ1-2, with TRBD1 identical over 8 bases. V dropped 5 bases and J dropped 8; count of bases not matched to a gene: 10. CDR3 length: 14 residues. Germline CDR1 LGHDT, CDR2 YNNKEL (reference sequence). The CDR3 region is CASSYPGQARGYTF. The CDR3 coding sequence is TGTGCCAGCAGCTACCCGGGACAGGCCCGAGGCTACACCTTC.

The chain uses TRBV24-1 and TRBJ2-2; TRBD1 matches 8 bases. With 3 bases clipped from V and 2 bases from J, the junction kept 7 bases outside the gene matches. Germline lookup yields CDR1 KGHDR and CDR2 SFDVKD. The CDR3 runs to 17 residues. CDR3 loop: CATSDPRQGLNTGELFF. The DNA for the CDR3 is TGTGCCACCAGTGATCCGCGACAGGGGCTTAACACCGGGGAGCTGTTTTTT.

V and J are TRBV7-2 and TRBJ1-4; 9 bases agree with TRBD1. Germline CDR1 and CDR2: SGHTA and FQGNSA. Trimming at V came to 0 bases and at J to 13 bases, leaving 6 bases not matched to a gene. This CDR3 is built from 14 residues. The chain's CDR3 is CASSLAGATGGLFF. The CDR3 DNA is TGTGCCAGCAGCTTAGCGGGGGCGACAGGGGGACTGTTTTTT. The complete variable domain, with remaining parts taken from reference TRBV7-2 and TRBJ1-4, reads GAGVSQSPSNKVTEKGKDVELRCDPISGHTALYWYRQSLGQGLEFLIYFQGNSAPDKSGLPSDRFSAERTGGSVSTLTIQRTQQEDSAVYLCASSLAGATGGLFFGSGTQLSVL.

This chain links TRBV5-1 with TRBJ1-2, with TRBD1 identical over 8 bases. This CDR3 is 16 amino acids long. The trim removed 2 bases at V and 2 bases at J, leaving 8 bases unmatched. Per germline, CDR1 SGHRS and CDR2 YFSETQ. The CDR3 DNA is TGCGCCAGCAGCTTTTCCGGACAGGGAGGGAACTATGGCTACACCTTC. Its protein is CASSFSGQGGNYGYTF.

This clone was counted only a few times. The genes are TRBV9 and TRBJ1-1; 10 nucleotides line up with TRBD1. The V gene end was trimmed by 0 bases and the J gene end by 4 bases; junction bases not matched to a gene: 9. Germline V CDR1 and CDR2: SGDLS, YYNGEE. CDR3 length equals 17 residues. The DNA of the CDR3 is TGTGCCAGCAGCGTAGCGACAGGGGGCGTCTACGGCACTGAAGCTTTCTTT. Encoded protein: CASSVATGGVYGTEAFF.

Here the CDR3 DNA reads TGTGCCAGCAGTTATAAGCCCTTAGGGGTCCCGGAGACCCAGTACTTC. Protein sequence: CASSYKPLGVPETQYF. The V call is TRBV14, the J call TRBJ2-5; D might be TRBD1 (5 bases). V was shortened by 6 bases and J by 5 bases, with 22 bases between the two germline ends. This CDR3 comprises 16 residues. Germline CDR1 reads SGHDN; CDR2 reads FVKESK.

The rearrangement uses TRBV10-1 and TRBJ2-4, with D maybe TRBD1 (6 bases). The CDR3 is made up of 16 amino acids. V lost 0 bases and J lost 3, with 12 bases in between. The germline gives CDR1 WNHNN, CDR2 SYGVQD (reference sequence). The CDR3 loop is CASSESVIGGKNIQYF. Here the CDR3 DNA reads TGCGCCAGCAGTGAGTCCGTGATAGGGGGCAAAAACATTCAGTACTTC.

This clone was observed a single time. The chain recombines TRBV24-1 with TRBJ2-5, with 7 bases fitting TRBD1. CDR1 is KGHDR and CDR2 is SFDVKD in the germline V gene. The CDR3 has 14 residues. V was clipped by 3 bases and J by 5 bases; unmatched bases: 5. The CDR3 DNA is TGTGCCACCAGTGATCCTGCGACAGGGGAGACCCAGTACTTC. Protein sequence: CATSDPATGETQYF.

Judged by abundance, this clone is medium-sized (0.01 to 0.1%). The CDR3 spells CASSETGTGAQHF. The CDR3 DNA is TGTGCCAGCAGTGAAACGGGGACAGGGGCCCAGCATTTT. This chain links TRBV6-1 with TRBJ1-5; TRBD1 matches 10 bases. V trimming: 2 bases; J trimming: 11 bases; junction bases outside the gene matches: 3. Germline assignment: CDR1 MNHNS and CDR2 SASEGT. This CDR3 contains 13 residues.

The rearrangement links TRBV6-2 or TRBV6-3 to TRBJ2-7, with 9 bases aligning to TRBD1. CDR1 and CDR2 from the germline V gene are MNHEY and SVGEGT. CDR3 length: 15 residues. V lost 2 bases to trimming and J lost 0 bases; unmatched junction nucleotides: 2. The CDR3 reads CASSYGTGISYEQYF. CDR3 nucleotides: TGTGCCAGCAGTTACGGGACAGGGATCTCCTACGAGCAGTACTTC.